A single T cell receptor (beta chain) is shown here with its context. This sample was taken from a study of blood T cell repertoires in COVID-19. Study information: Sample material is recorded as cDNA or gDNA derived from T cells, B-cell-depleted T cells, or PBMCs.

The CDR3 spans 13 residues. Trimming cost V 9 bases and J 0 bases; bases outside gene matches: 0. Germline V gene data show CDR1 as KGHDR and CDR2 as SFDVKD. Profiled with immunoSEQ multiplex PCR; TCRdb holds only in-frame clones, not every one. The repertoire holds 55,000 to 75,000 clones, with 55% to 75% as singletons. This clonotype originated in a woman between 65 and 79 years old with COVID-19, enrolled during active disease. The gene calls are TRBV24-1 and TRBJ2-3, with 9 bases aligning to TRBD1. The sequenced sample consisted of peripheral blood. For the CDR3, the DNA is TGTGCCACCGGGACAGGGAGCACAGATACGCAGTATTTT. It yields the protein CATGTGSTDTQYF.